The 31 T cell receptor beta chains listed next were all sequenced from one sample in a study of cytomegalovirus exposure and HLA in healthy donors. Assay: immunoSEQ multiplex PCR; the TCRdb copy retains only in-frame clones and omits some. The sample shows about 100,000 clones, approximately 94% of them seen only once. Sequencing was done on a sample of PBMCs. These receptors were obtained from a woman in her late teens or twenties in good health and CMV-seronegative.

The rearrangement links TRBV15 to TRBJ1-5, with D perhaps matching TRBD1 (6 bases). The CDR3 contains 15 residues. The germline V gene encodes CDR1 LNHNV and CDR2 YYDKDF (reference sequence). V shed 0 bases and J shed 5 bases, with 11 bases lying between them. CDR3 DNA sequence: TGTGCCACCAGCAGAGATGGGGGGGCACATCAGCCCCAGCATTTT. The encoded protein is CATSRDGGAHQPQHF.

The chain links TRBV5-6 to TRBJ1-3, with 7 bases identical to TRBD1. Germline V gene lookup returns CDR1 SGHDT and CDR2 YYEEEE. CDR3 length equals 14 residues. J gave up 3 bases and V 4 bases, and 4 bases lay outside the gene matches. CDR3 amino acids: CASSGGTVGNTIYF. CDR3 nucleotides: TGTGCCAGCAGCGGGGGGACAGTTGGAAACACCATATATTTT.

The rearrangement uses TRBV30 and TRBJ1-2; tentatively, D is TRBD1 (5 bases). Germline lookup yields CDR1 GTSNPN and CDR2 SVGIG (reference sequence). This CDR3 spans 14 amino acids. The ends were cut back, 2 bases at V and 0 bases at J, with 10 bases in the middle. CDR3 nucleotides: TGTGCCTGGAGTCAGGGAGGCGCTAACTATGGCTACACCTTC. Its protein product is CAWSQGGANYGYTF. The variable domain in full, completed from reference TRBV30 and TRBJ1-2, reads SQTIHQWPATLVQPVGSPLSLECTVEGTSNPNLYWYRQAAGRGLQLLFYSVGIGQISSEVPQNLSASRPQDRQFILSSKKLLLSDSGFYLCAWSQGGANYGYTFGSGTRLTVV.

The chain carries TRBV28 and TRBJ2-7; 8 positions agree with TRBD1. The germline V gene has CDR1 MDHEN and CDR2 SYDVKM. The CDR3 has 16 amino acids. With 6 bases clipped from V and 5 bases from J, the junction kept 15 bases outside the gene matches. As DNA, the CDR3 is TGTGCCAGCAGATCTCGCGCGGACAGGGCTCAGGACGAGCAGTACTTC. Amino acids: CASRSRADRAQDEQYF.

This chain joins TRBV7-9 and TRBJ2-1; unclear D gene. The CDR3 covers 13 residues. V was trimmed by 5 bases and J by 7 bases, leaving 12 bases between them. The germline V gene encodes CDR1 SEHNR and CDR2 FQNEAQ (reference sequence). CDR3 sequence: CASSPPGRNEQFF. CDR3 bases: TGTGCCAGCAGCCCCCCCGGTCGGAATGAGCAGTTCTTC.

The rearrangement joins TRBV4-2 to TRBJ2-1; D might be TRBD1 (6 bases). Trimming took off 5 bases at V and 5 bases at J, with 10 bases between the two ends. Germline V lookup: CDR1 LGHNA, CDR2 YNFKEQ. The CDR3 is made up of 13 amino acids. This CDR3 reads CASSTGINNEQFF. The CDR3 DNA follows: TGTGCCAGCAGCACAGGGATAAACAATGAGCAGTTCTTC.

This sequence joins TRBV5-6 and TRBJ2-6; 7 positions agree with TRBD1. Germline V gene data show CDR1 as SGHDT and CDR2 as YYEEEE. V lost 1 base, J lost 0 bases, and 7 bases stayed unmatched. The CDR3 covers 18 residues. The DNA for the CDR3 is TGTGCCAGCAGCTTGCTGGGACAGAGCCCCTCTGGGGCCAACGTCCTGACTTTC. As protein: CASSLLGQSPSGANVLTF.

The V call is TRBV18, the J call TRBJ2-7, with 7 bases that match TRBD1. The CDR3 runs 13 residues. V lost 6 bases to trimming and J lost 3 bases; unmatched junction nucleotides: 5. Germline lookup yields CDR1 KGHSH and CDR2 LQKENI. The CDR3 protein is CASSPGTDYEQYF. The DNA of the CDR3 is TGTGCCAGCTCGCCCGGGACAGACTACGAGCAGTACTTC.

The CDR3 loop reads CASRSTRYTEAFF. The CDR3 DNA reads TGTGCCAGCAGATCGACAAGATACACTGAAGCTTTCTTT. The rearrangement uses TRBV28 and TRBJ1-1; D uncertain. V was shortened by 6 bases and J by 3 bases, with 11 bases between the two germline ends. The CDR3 is made up of 13 amino acids. From germline, CDR1 is MDHEN and CDR2 SYDVKM.

The genes are TRBV10-3 and TRBJ2-4; the D gene is possibly TRBD2 (6 bases). With 0 bases removed from V and 0 bases from J, the gap between germline ends came to 9 bases. The germline V gene encodes CDR1 ENHRY and CDR2 SYGVKD. The CDR3 is made up of 16 amino acids. The CDR3 sequence is CAISESGGLAKNIQYF. CDR3 sequence (DNA): TGTGCCATCAGTGAGTCGGGGGGATTAGCCAAAAACATTCAGTACTTC.

V usage is TRBV28 and J usage is TRBJ2-2; TRBD2 matches 8 bases. The germline V gene has CDR1 MDHEN and CDR2 SYDVKM. This CDR3 contains 14 residues. Trimming took 8 bases from V and 5 from J; bases not matched to a gene: 7. In nucleotides, the CDR3 is TGTGCCAGCCGAGGACTAGCCCGTACCGGGGAGCTGTTTTTT. This gives the protein CASRGLARTGELFF.

This clone was counted a single time. The chain employs TRBV27 and TRBJ2-5, with 8 positions matching TRBD1. This CDR3 has 14 residues. V trimming: 4 bases; J trimming: 5 bases; junction bases outside the gene matches: 6. Germline V gene sequence: CDR1 MNHEY, CDR2 SMNVEV (reference sequence). CDR3 amino acids: CASSSRQGQETQYF. The DNA for the CDR3 is TGTGCCAGCAGTTCCCGACAGGGGCAGGAGACCCAGTACTTC.

The gene calls are TRBV2 and TRBJ2-5; 8 nucleotides agree with TRBD1. Trimming at V came to 5 bases and at J to 5 bases, leaving 7 bases not matched to a gene. The CDR3 spans 14 residues. Germline V gene data show CDR1 as SNHLY and CDR2 as FYNNEI. In nucleotides, the CDR3 is TGTGCCAGCAGTAGACAGGGGTTTGAGGAGACCCAGTACTTC. The encoded protein is CASSRQGFEETQYF. Full variable domain (outside the CDR3, taken from reference TRBV2 and TRBJ2-5): EPEVTQTPSHQVTQMGQEVILRCVPISNHLYFYWYRQILGQKVEFLVSFYNNEISEKSEIFDDQFSVERPDGSNFTLKIRSTKLEDSAMYFCASSRQGFEETQYFGPGTRLLVL.

V usage is TRBV5-1 and J usage is TRBJ2-7; 7 bases align to TRBD1. Trimming removed 0 bases from V and 5 bases from J; junction bases left unmatched: 8. CDR3 size: 15 residues. The germline V gene has CDR1 SGHRS and CDR2 YFSETQ. The CDR3 region is CASSLGQGVLNEQYF. CDR3 nucleotides: TGCGCCAGCAGCTTGGGGCAGGGGGTTCTCAACGAGCAGTACTTC.

The V gene is TRBV6-5, the J gene TRBJ1-2, with a tentative D call TRBD1 (5 bases). This CDR3 contains 16 residues. With 2 bases removed from V and 5 bases from J, the gap between germline ends came to 18 bases. CDR1 MNHEY and CDR2 SVGAGI come from the germline V gene. The DNA of the CDR3 is TGTGCCAGCAGTTACGAGCGGGACCCCAAATATTATGGCTACACCTTC. Its protein product is CASSYERDPKYYGYTF.

The rearrangement uses TRBV25-1 and TRBJ2-1; 9 positions agree with TRBD1. The CDR3 is 13 amino acids. CDR1 and CDR2 from the germline V gene are MGHDK and SYGVNS. Trimming removed 10 bases from V and 8 bases from J; junction bases left unmatched: 9. CDR3 sequence (DNA): TGTGCCACCCGGGACAGGGACATCGATGAGCAGTTCTTC. The encoded protein is CATRDRDIDEQFF.

The rearrangement links TRBV18 to TRBJ1-2; 8 bases are a match to TRBD1. The germline V gene has CDR1 KGHSH and CDR2 LQKENI. The CDR3 runs 14 residues. The trim removed 4 bases at V and 5 bases at J, leaving 6 bases unmatched. The CDR3 coding sequence is TGTGCCAGCTCACAAACAGGGGGGCCTTATGGCTACACCTTC. It codes for CASSQTGGPYGYTF.

J is TRBJ2-7 and V is TRBV5-1; D might be TRBD1 (6 bases). Deletions cut 2 bases from V and 2 bases from J, with 8 bases between. From germline, CDR1 is SGHRS and CDR2 YFSETQ. This CDR3 comprises 13 residues. The CDR3 sequence: CASSFGQPYEQYF. CDR3 DNA sequence: TGCGCCAGCAGCTTCGGACAGCCCTACGAGCAGTACTTC.

The V and J genes are TRBV5-6 and TRBJ2-5; TRBD2 matches at 9 bases. The CDR3 extends over 13 amino acids. Germline loops: CDR1 SGHDT, CDR2 YYEEEE. V lost 5 bases to trimming and J lost 5 bases; unmatched junction nucleotides: 4. The CDR3 is CASRVAGVETQYF. Here the CDR3 DNA reads TGTGCCAGCAGGGTAGCGGGGGTGGAGACCCAGTACTTC.

The rearrangement joins TRBV7-6 to TRBJ2-1; 9 bases are a match to TRBD1. The CDR3 has 13 residues. V gave up 1 base and J gave up 8 bases; unmatched junction bases: 0. Per germline, CDR1 SGHVS and CDR2 FNYEAQ. The CDR3: CASSLGDRDEQFF. The CDR3 DNA reads as TGTGCCAGCAGCTTAGGGGACAGGGATGAGCAGTTCTTC.

This clone was observed a few times. The chain joins TRBV7-9 to TRBJ1-1; 9 bases line up with TRBD1. V lost 3 bases, J lost 7 bases, and 6 bases stayed unmatched. This CDR3 has 14 amino acids. Germline loops: CDR1 SEHNR, CDR2 FQNEAQ (reference sequence). In DNA form, the CDR3 reads TGTGCCAGCAGCTTGACAGGGGGTAATATTGAAGCTTTCTTT. Protein sequence: CASSLTGGNIEAFF. Supplemented by reference TRBV7-9 and TRBJ1-1, the full variable domain reads DTGVSQNPRHKITKRGQNVTFRCDPISEHNRLYWYRQTLGQGPEFLTYFQNEAQLEKSRLLSDRFSAERPKGSFSTLEIQRTEQGDSAMYLCASSLTGGNIEAFFGQGTRLTVV.

The J gene is TRBJ1-2, the V gene TRBV4-1; 8 bases line up with TRBD1. CDR1 MGHRA and CDR2 YSYEKL come from the germline V gene. J lost 4 bases, V lost 1 base, and 2 bases had no gene match. The length of the CDR3 is 14 residues. The CDR3 DNA reads TGCGCCAGCAGCCAAGGTACAGGGGGCTATGGCTACACCTTC. The encoded protein is CASSQGTGGYGYTF.

This clone showed up just once. J is TRBJ1-1 and V is TRBV27; D is possibly TRBD1 (6 bases). This CDR3 region has 14 residues. Looked up from germline, CDR1 is MNHEY and CDR2 is SMNVEV (reference sequence). V was cut by 8 bases and J by 3 bases, with 16 bases left in between. The CDR3 DNA reads as TGTGCCAGCCGACGGGACACCCTGGACACTGAAGCTTTCTTT. Its protein is CASRRDTLDTEAFF.

V gene TRBV4-2 combines with J gene TRBJ1-5, with 8 bases aligning to TRBD1. V dropped 6 bases and J dropped 2; count of bases not matched to a gene: 0. The germline V gene has CDR1 LGHNA and CDR2 YNFKEQ. This CDR3 spans 13 amino acids. CDR3 amino acids: CASRGQGNQPQHF. Written as DNA, the CDR3 is TGTGCCAGCAGGGGACAGGGCAATCAGCCCCAGCATTTT.

The chain uses TRBV28 and TRBJ1-2, with 10 positions matching TRBD1. The CDR3 is 14 residues long. From germline, CDR1 is MDHEN and CDR2 SYDVKM. Losses at the gene ends were 7 bases for V and 8 bases for J; bases not matched to a gene: 10. Here the CDR3 DNA reads TGTGCCAGCACCACACCTGGACAGGGGGTAGGCTACACCTTC. Protein: CASTTPGQGVGYTF.

The J gene is TRBJ2-7, the V gene TRBV29-1; weak D call: TRBD2 (7 bases). The V gene's germline CDR1 is SQVTM and CDR2 ANQGSEA. This CDR3 has 15 amino acids. Trimming took off 4 bases at V and 1 base at J, with 17 bases between the two ends. The CDR3 region is CSVAEFAGASYEQYF. CDR3 DNA: TGCAGCGTTGCCGAGTTTGCGGGGGCTTCCTACGAGCAGTACTTC.

The V call is TRBV28, the J call TRBJ1-2; 7 bases line up with TRBD1. The CDR3 loop spans 14 amino acids. The ends lost 5 bases at V and 2 bases at J; junction bases unmatched: 5. Germline values: CDR1 MDHEN, CDR2 SYDVKM. The CDR3 nucleotides read TGTGCCAGCAGTGGGGGCAGGGGGAACTATGGCTACACCTTC. Residues: CASSGGRGNYGYTF.

The V and J genes are TRBV5-1 and TRBJ2-2, with TRBD1 matching 11 bases. CDR3 length equals 15 residues. The V gene end was trimmed by 2 bases and the J gene end by 6 bases; junction bases not matched to a gene: 3. The V gene's germline CDR1 is SGHRS and CDR2 YFSETQ. CDR3 in DNA: TGCGCCAGCAGCTTTGGACAGGGGGCGGCCGGGGAGCTGTTTTTT. Encoded protein: CASSFGQGAAGELFF.

This chain links TRBV10-3 with TRBJ2-1, with 7 positions matching TRBD1. From germline, CDR1 is ENHRY and CDR2 SYGVKD. J gave up 5 bases and V 3 bases, and 1 base lay outside the gene matches. The CDR3 is made up of 13 amino acids. CDR3: CAISDGTDNEQFF. The DNA of the CDR3 is TGTGCCATCAGTGATGGGACAGACAATGAGCAGTTCTTC.

J is TRBJ2-7 and V is TRBV14; weak D call: TRBD2 (6 bases). Trimming shortened V by 2 bases and J by 5 bases, and 16 bases separated the two germline ends. This CDR3 has 15 amino acids. Germline V gives CDR1 SGHDN, CDR2 FVKESK. As DNA, the CDR3 is TGTGCCAGCAGCCAATTGGGGGGTAGGTGGAACGAGCAGTACTTC. Protein: CASSQLGGRWNEQYF.

This clone has only one observation. At one end, the junction sequence differs from germline, possibly due to a read error. The chain couples TRBV6-5 to TRBJ2-7; 8 nucleotides align to TRBD1. The CDR3 has 16 residues. Germline V gene sequence: CDR1 MNHEY, CDR2 SVGAGI. The CDR3 spells CASNYAGQGKGYEQYF. The CDR3 nucleotides read TGTGCCAGCAATTACGCTGGACAGGGAAAGGGCTACGAGCAGTACTTC.